This T cell receptor beta chain was identified in a study of CD8+ T cells in alopecia areata. After isolation, RNA underwent reverse transcription to generate cDNA as the sequencing template. Here immunoSEQ multiplex PCR was the method, and the copy in TCRdb shows in-frame clones only, minus some. The table has 90,000 or so clones, about 44% seen once. The treatment was: oral pan-JAK inhibitor, 5-10 mg twice daily. Sorting of CD4+ and CD8+ T cells was performed on PBMCs. This clone appeared a few times. Antigen unknown. Study-level findings and limits: Tofacitinib did not eliminate many expanded lesional clones from scalp or blood. Among the cells sequenced in scalp samples are also the resident alphabeta T cells of normal skin.

V was clipped by 6 bases and J by 8 bases, with 11 bases between them. Per germline, CDR1 SGHTA and CDR2 FQGNSA. The CDR3 contains 12 residues. The chain recombines TRBV7-2 with TRBJ2-1, with a possible D match to TRBD1 (6 bases). The sequencing used CD8+ T cells sorted from blood, collected at week 24, from a patient treated with tofacitinib. The sequence derives from a human donor with alopecia areata. The DNA for the CDR3 is TGTGCCAGCAGGGACAGAATTGATGAGCAGTTCTTC. It is translated as CASRDRIDEQFF.